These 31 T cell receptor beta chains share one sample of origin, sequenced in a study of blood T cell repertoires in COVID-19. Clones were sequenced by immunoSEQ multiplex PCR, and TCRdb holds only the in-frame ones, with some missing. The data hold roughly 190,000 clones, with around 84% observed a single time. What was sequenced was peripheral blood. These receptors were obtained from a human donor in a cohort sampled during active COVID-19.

CDR3 protein: CASSERGPDYGYTF. CDR3 nucleotides: TGTGCCAGCAGTGAGAGGGGGCCGGACTATGGCTACACCTTC. V and J are TRBV6-1 and TRBJ1-2; TRBD1 matches 7 bases. The CDR3 has 14 residues. From germline, CDR1 is MNHNS and CDR2 SASEGT. The ends lost 3 bases at V and 3 bases at J; junction bases unmatched: 4.

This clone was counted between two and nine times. CDR3 DNA sequence: TGTGCCAGCAGCTTGGGTAGCGGGAGGAATGAGCAGTTCTTC. Protein: CASSLGSGRNEQFF. This sequence joins TRBV11-3 and TRBJ2-1; TRBD2 matches 10 bases. V was clipped by 3 bases and J by 7 bases; unmatched bases: 3. Germline CDR1 and CDR2: SGHNT and YENEEA. The CDR3 runs to 14 residues. Drawing the rest from reference TRBV11-3 and TRBJ2-1, the complete variable domain is EAGVVQSPRYKIIEKKQPVAFWCNPISGHNTLYWYLQNLGQGPELLIRYENEEAVDDSQLPKDRFSAERLKGVDSTLKIQPAELGDSAVYLCASSLGSGRNEQFFGPGTRLTVL.

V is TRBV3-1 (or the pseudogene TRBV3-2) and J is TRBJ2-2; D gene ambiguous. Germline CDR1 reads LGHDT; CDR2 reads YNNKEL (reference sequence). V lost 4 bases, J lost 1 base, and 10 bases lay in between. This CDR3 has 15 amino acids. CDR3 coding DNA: TGTGCCAGCAGCCCGATGGCTTTGAACACCGGGGAGCTGTTTTTT. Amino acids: CASSPMALNTGELFF.

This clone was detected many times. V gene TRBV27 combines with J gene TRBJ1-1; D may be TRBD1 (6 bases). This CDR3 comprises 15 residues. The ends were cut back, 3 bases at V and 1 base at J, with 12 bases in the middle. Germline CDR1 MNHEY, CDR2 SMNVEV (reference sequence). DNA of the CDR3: TGTGCCAGCAGTTTGGGTGCAGGGGCGAACACTGAAGCTTTCTTT. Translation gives CASSLGAGANTEAFF.

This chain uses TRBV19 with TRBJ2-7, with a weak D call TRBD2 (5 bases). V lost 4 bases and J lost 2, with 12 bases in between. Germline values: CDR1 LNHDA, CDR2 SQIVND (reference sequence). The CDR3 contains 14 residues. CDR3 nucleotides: TGTGCCAGTAGTAGGCGGATCGGGACCTACGAGCAGTACTTC. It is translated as CASSRRIGTYEQYF.

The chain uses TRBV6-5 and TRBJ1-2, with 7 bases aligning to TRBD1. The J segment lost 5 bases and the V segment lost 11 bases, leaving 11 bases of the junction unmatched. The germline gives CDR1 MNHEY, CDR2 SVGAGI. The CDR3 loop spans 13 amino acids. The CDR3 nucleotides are TGTGCCGGGACCAGGGGGTACGGATATGGCTACACCTTC. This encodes CAGTRGYGYGYTF.

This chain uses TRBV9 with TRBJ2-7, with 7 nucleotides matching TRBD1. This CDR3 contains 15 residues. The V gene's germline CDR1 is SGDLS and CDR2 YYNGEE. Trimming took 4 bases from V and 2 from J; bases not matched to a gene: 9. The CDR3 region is CASSSFRDSTYEQYF. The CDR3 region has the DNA TGTGCCAGCAGCTCGTTTAGGGACAGCACCTACGAGCAGTACTTC.

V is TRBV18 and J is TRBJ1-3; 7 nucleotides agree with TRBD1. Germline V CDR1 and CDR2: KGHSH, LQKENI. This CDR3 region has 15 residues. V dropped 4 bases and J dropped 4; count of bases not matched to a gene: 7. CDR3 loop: CASSLDRSSGNTIYF. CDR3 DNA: TGTGCCAGCTCACTGGACAGGTCATCAGGAAACACCATATATTTT.

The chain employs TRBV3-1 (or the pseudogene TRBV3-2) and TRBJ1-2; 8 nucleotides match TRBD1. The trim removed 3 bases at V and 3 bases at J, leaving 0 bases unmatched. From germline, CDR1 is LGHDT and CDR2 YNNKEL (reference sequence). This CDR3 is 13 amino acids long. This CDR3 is CASSQTGDYGYTF. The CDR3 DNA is TGTGCCAGCAGCCAGACAGGGGACTATGGCTACACCTTC.

The chain's CDR3 is CASSLVQGQDTEAFF. CDR3 in DNA: TGCGCCAGCAGCTTGGTGCAGGGTCAGGACACTGAAGCTTTCTTT. This sequence joins TRBV5-1 and TRBJ1-1, with D maybe TRBD1 (5 bases). CDR1 SGHRS and CDR2 YFSETQ come from the germline V gene. The CDR3 is 15 residues long. Trimming shortened V by 0 bases and J by 3 bases, and 12 bases separated the two germline ends.

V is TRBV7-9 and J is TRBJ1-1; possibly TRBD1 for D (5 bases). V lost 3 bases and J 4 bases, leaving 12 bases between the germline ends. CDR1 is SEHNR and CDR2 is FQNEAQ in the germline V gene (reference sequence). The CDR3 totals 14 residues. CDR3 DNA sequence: TGTGCCAGCAGCTTTTTTGGGGCAGGCACTGAAGCTTTCTTT. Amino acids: CASSFFGAGTEAFF.

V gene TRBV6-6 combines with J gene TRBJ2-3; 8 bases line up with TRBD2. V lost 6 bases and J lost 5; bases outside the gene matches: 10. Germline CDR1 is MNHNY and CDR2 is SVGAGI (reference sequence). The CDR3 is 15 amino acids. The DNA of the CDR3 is TGTGCCAGCAGGGACGGGAGGGCCGTGGGAGATACGCAGTATTTT. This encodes CASRDGRAVGDTQYF.

CDR3 sequence reads: CSAGQDYGYTF. The CDR3 nucleotides read TGCAGCGCCGGACAGGACTATGGCTACACCTTC. This chain links TRBV29-1 with TRBJ1-2, with 7 bases fitting TRBD1. Germline V gene lookup returns CDR1 SQVTM and CDR2 ANQGSEA. The CDR3 is made up of 11 amino acids. V lost 7 bases, J lost 3 bases, and 2 bases stayed unmatched. Filled out from reference TRBV29-1 and TRBJ1-2, the complete variable domain reads SAVISQKPSRDICQRGTSLTIQCQVDSQVTMMFWYRQQPGQSLTLIATANQGSEATYESGFVIDKFPISRPNLTFSTLTVSNMSPEDSSIYLCSAGQDYGYTFGSGTRLTVV.

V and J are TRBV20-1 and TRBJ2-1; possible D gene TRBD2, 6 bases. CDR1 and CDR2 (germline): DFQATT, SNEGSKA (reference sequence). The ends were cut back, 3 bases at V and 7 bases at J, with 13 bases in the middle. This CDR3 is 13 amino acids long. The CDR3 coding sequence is TGCAGTGCTAGTCTTCGTGGAGGGAATGAGCAGTTCTTC. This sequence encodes CSASLRGGNEQFF.

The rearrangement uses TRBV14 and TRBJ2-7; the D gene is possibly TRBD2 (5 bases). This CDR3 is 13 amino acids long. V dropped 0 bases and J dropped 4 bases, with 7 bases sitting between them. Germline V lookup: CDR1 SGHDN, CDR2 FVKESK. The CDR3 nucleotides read TGTGCCAGCAGCCAAGATCGGGGTTACGAGCAGTACTTC. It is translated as CASSQDRGYEQYF.

The CDR3 spells CASSEGTSVIVGYEQYF. CDR3 DNA: TGTGCCAGCAGTGAAGGGACTAGCGTGATAGTGGGCTACGAGCAGTACTTC. This chain links TRBV6-1 with TRBJ2-7, with 9 bases matching TRBD2. Unmatched junction bases numbered 10, after V lost 1 base and J lost 3 bases. Germline CDR1 MNHNS, CDR2 SASEGT. The CDR3 loop spans 17 amino acids.

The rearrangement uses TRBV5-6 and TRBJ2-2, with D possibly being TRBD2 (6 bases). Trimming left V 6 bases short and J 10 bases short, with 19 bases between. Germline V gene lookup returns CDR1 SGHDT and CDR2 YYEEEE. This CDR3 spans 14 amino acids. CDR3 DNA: TGTGCCAGCACCCGTACTCTAGCGTTGGCGGAGCTGTTTTTT. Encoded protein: CASTRTLALAELFF.

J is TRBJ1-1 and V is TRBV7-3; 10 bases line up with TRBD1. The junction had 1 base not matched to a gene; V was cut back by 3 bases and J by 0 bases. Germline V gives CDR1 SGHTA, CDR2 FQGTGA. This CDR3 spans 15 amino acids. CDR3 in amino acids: CASSLGQGMNTEAFF. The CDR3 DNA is TGTGCCAGCAGCTTGGGACAGGGGATGAACACTGAAGCTTTCTTT.

For the CDR3, the DNA is TGCGCCAGCGGGCCGGGACAGGGGGTCCACACTGAAGCTTTCTTT. This codes for CASGPGQGVHTEAFF. The chain carries TRBV5-1 and TRBJ1-1; 11 nucleotides align to TRBD1. The CDR3 runs to 15 residues. CDR1 and CDR2 (germline): SGHRS, YFSETQ. Losses at the gene ends were 7 bases for V and 3 bases for J; bases not matched to a gene: 8.

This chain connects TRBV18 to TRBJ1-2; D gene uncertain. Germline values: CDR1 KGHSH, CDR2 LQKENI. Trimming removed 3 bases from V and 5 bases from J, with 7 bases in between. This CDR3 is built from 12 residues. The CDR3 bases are TGTGCCAGCTCACCCGCAGTTTATGGCTACACCTTC. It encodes CASSPAVYGYTF.

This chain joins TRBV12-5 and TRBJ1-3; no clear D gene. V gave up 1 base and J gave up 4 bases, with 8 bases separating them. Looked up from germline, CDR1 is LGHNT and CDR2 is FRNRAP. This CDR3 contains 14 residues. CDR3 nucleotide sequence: TGTGCTAGTGGTTTGGAACGGGTGGGAAACACCATATATTTT. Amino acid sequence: CASGLERVGNTIYF.

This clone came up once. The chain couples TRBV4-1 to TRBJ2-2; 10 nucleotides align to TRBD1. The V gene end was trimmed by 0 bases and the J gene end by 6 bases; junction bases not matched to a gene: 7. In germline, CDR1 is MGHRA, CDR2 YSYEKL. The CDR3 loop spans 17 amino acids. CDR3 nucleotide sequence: TGCGCCAGCAGCCAAGATTTCAGGACAGGGGGTTCCGGGGAGCTGTTTTTT. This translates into CASSQDFRTGGSGELFF.

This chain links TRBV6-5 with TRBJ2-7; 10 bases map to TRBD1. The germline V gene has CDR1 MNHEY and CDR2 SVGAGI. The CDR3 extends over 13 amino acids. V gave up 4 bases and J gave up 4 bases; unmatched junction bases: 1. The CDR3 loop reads CASSWTGGYEQYV. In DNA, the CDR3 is TGTGCCAGCAGTTGGACAGGGGGTTACGAGCAGTACGTC.

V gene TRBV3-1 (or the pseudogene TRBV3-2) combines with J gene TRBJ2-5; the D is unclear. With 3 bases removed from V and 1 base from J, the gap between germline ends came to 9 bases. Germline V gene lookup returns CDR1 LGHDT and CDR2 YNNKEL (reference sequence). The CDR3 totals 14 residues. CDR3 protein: CASSHAYSQETQYF. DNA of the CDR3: TGTGCCAGCAGCCACGCATACTCCCAAGAGACCCAGTACTTC.

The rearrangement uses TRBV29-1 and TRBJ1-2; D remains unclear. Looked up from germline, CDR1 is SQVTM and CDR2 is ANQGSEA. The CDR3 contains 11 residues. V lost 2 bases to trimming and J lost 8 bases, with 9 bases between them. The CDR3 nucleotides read TGCAGCGTTGAACGGAGCTTAGGCTACACCTTC. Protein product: CSVERSLGYTF.

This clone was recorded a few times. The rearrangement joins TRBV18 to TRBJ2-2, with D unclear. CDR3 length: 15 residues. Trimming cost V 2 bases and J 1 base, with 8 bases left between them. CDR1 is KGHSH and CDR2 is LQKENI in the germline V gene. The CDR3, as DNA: TGTGCCAGCTCACCAGTCAGGCAGAACACCGGGGAGCTGTTTTTT. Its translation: CASSPVRQNTGELFF. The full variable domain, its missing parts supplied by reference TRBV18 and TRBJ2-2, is NAGVMQNPRHLVRRRGQEARLRCSPMKGHSHVYWYRQLPEEGLKFMVYLQKENIIDESGMPKERFSAEFPKEGPSILRIQQVVRGDSAAYFCASSPVRQNTGELFFGEGSRLTVL.

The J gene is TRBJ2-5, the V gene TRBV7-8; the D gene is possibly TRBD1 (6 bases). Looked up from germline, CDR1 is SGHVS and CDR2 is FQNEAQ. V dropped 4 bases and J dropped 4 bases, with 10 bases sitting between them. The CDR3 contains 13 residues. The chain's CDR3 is CASSSSGVETQYF. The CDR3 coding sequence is TGTGCCAGCAGCTCCTCAGGGGTAGAGACCCAGTACTTC.

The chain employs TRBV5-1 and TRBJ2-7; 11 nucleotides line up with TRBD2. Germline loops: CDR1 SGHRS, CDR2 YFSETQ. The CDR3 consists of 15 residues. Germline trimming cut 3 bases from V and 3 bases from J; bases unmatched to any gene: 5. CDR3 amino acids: CASSWTSGLLYEQYF. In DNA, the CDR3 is TGCGCCAGCAGCTGGACTAGCGGGCTCCTCTACGAGCAGTACTTC.

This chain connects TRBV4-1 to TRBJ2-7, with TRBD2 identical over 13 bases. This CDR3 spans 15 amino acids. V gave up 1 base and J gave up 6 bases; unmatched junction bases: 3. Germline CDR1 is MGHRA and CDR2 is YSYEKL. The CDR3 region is CASSQVRLAGGEQYF. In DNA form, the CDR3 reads TGCGCCAGCAGCCAAGTACGACTAGCGGGAGGCGAGCAGTACTTC.

The DNA for the CDR3 is TGTGCCTGTCGACTAGCGGGGATGGAGACCCAGTACTTC. Encoded protein: CACRLAGMETQYF. The V gene is TRBV30, the J gene TRBJ2-5; 11 positions match TRBD2. J gave up 5 bases and V 6 bases, and 5 bases lay outside the gene matches. The CDR3 runs to 13 residues. Germline CDR1 GTSNPN, CDR2 SVGIG (reference sequence).

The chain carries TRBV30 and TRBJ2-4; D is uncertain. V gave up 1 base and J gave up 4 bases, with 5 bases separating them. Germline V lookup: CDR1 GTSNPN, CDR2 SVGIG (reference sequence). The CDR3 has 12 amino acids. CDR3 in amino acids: CAWSALKNIQYF. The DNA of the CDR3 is TGTGCCTGGAGTGCTCTTAAAAACATTCAGTACTTC.